This entry features one T cell receptor beta chain sequence. The CDR3 is 15 amino acids. J gave up 6 bases and V 5 bases, and 8 bases lay outside the gene matches. The germline V gene encodes CDR1 MGHDK and CDR2 SYGVNS. This record comes from a study of T cells after posttransplantation cyclophosphamide. Treatment was busulfan-fludarabine conditioning, a marrow graft, and cyclophosphamide on days +3 and +4. Clones were sequenced by immunoSEQ multiplex PCR, and TCRdb holds only the in-frame ones, with some missing. The repertoire includes about 19,000 clones, 87% of them detected once, and around 7.9% sits in the top ten.

The TCR comes from a female patient in her 40s who received an allogeneic stem cell transplant from a related donor, was CMV-positive, and had no GVHD. The T cells may come from the graft donor. The sample in question was PBMCs, obtained after allogeneic stem cell transplant with posttransplant cyclophosphamide. V gene TRBV25-1 combines with J gene TRBJ2-1; the match to TRBD2 covers 9 bases. The CDR3 nucleotides are TGTGCCAGCAGTTTAGGCGGGAGGGCCGTCAATGAGCAGTTCTTC. Protein: CASSLGGRAVNEQFF. The full variable domain, its missing parts supplied by reference TRBV25-1 and TRBJ2-1, is EADIYQTPRYLVIGTGKKITLECSQTMGHDKMYWYQQDPGMELHLIHYSYGVNSTEKGDLSSESTVSRIRTEHFPLTLESARPSHTSQYLCASSLGGRAVNEQFFGPGTRLTVL.